One sample yielded the 9 T cell receptor beta chains listed below, sequenced in a study of EBV T-cell therapy then PD-1 blockade in nasopharyngeal carcinoma. Described time point: 266 days after commencement of treatment, after nivolumab therapy. Treatment: AdE1-LMPpoly-expanded autologous EBV-specific T-cell therapy followed by anti-PD-1 nivolumab. Using immunoSEQ multiplex PCR, the repertoire was profiled, and TCRdb retains in-frame clones only, with some absent. In the table there are over 20,000 clones, roughly four fifths of which are singletons. Their specific antigens are unknown. The sample in question was CD8+ T cells from blood, obtained at day 266 from a patient whose treatment included autologous EBV-specific T cells and nivolumab. These receptors came from a man between 35 and 55 years old with nasopharyngeal carcinoma.

Written as DNA, the CDR3 is TGTGCCAGCAGTACAGTGGGACAGGGGACTGGCCGCGAGCAGTACTTC. Translating it yields CASSTVGQGTGREQYF. The genes are TRBV7-9 and TRBJ2-7; 10 bases are shared with TRBD1. The V gene end was trimmed by 6 bases and the J gene end by 6 bases; junction bases not matched to a gene: 14. The CDR3 sequence is 16 residues long. Germline V CDR1 and CDR2: SEHNR, FQNEAQ (reference sequence).

This clone was recorded only once. The chain is built from TRBV10-3 and TRBJ2-1, with 10 positions matching TRBD1. CDR1 is ENHRY, CDR2 SYGVKD, per germline. The CDR3 is 14 residues long. The V segment lost 7 bases and the J segment 8 bases; nucleotides outside the gene matches: 8. CDR3 coding DNA: TGTGCCATCACGGAGGGACAGGGGTTACATGAGCAGTTCTTC. This sequence encodes CAITEGQGLHEQFF.

The V and J genes are TRBV7-9 and TRBJ2-5; the D is unclear. Trimming removed 1 base at V and 9 bases at J, with 15 bases between. Germline assignment: CDR1 SEHNR and CDR2 FQNEAQ (reference sequence). CDR3 length equals 14 residues. The CDR3 sequence is CASSLEYGVTAQYF. The CDR3 DNA sequence: TGTGCCAGCAGCTTAGAGTATGGGGTTACGGCCCAGTACTTC.

The V call is TRBV5-1, the J call TRBJ1-2; perhaps TRBD1 as D (5 bases). V shed 2 bases and J shed 7 bases, with 21 bases lying between them. Germline CDR1 is SGHRS and CDR2 is YFSETQ. The length of the CDR3 is 16 residues. The DNA of the CDR3 is TGCGCCAGCAGCTTCCAACGGGACGGCCCTCGAGTTGGCTACACCTTC. Protein product: CASSFQRDGPRVGYTF.

V usage is TRBV6-5 and J usage is TRBJ1-5; tentative D call: TRBD1 (5 bases). Per germline, CDR1 MNHEY and CDR2 SVGAGI. Deletions cut 6 bases from V and 6 bases from J, with 18 bases between. The CDR3 extends over 15 amino acids. CDR3: CASRTGRVLSQPQHF. The CDR3 DNA reads TGTGCCAGCAGGACCGGCAGGGTTCTGTCTCAGCCCCAGCATTTT.

V usage is TRBV6-6 and J usage is TRBJ1-1, with 7 bases fitting TRBD1. After removal of 2 bases from V and 4 bases from J, the junction contained 1 base not matched to a gene. CDR1 MNHNY and CDR2 SVGAGI come from the germline V gene (reference sequence). The CDR3 sequence is 13 residues long. CDR3 sequence: CASSYPGGTEAFF. In DNA, the CDR3 is TGTGCCAGCAGTTACCCAGGGGGCACTGAAGCTTTCTTT.

The genes are TRBV5-1 and TRBJ2-7; TRBD2 is a possible D gene (7 bases). The germline V gene has CDR1 SGHRS and CDR2 YFSETQ. V was shortened by 9 bases and J by 3 bases, with 22 bases between the two germline ends. The CDR3 sequence is 15 residues long. CDR3 nucleotides: TGCGCCACCCCGGGGGGCACAGGGCATTACTACGAGCAGTACTTC. It translates to CATPGGTGHYYEQYF.

The J gene is TRBJ2-1, the V gene TRBV2; 10 bases are shared with TRBD2. V lost 7 bases, J lost 8 bases, and 11 bases stayed unmatched. CDR1 is SNHLY, CDR2 FYNNEI, per germline. This CDR3 spans 15 amino acids. CDR3 DNA: TGTGCCAGCACCCCCAGCGGGGGGGCCGGCTATGAGCAGTTCTTC. Its translation: CASTPSGGAGYEQFF.

The gene calls are TRBV6-4 and TRBJ2-1; 10 bases line up with TRBD2. Per the germline V gene, CDR1 is MRHNA and CDR2 is SNTAGT. There are 14 residues in the CDR3. J gave up 9 bases and V 3 bases, and 5 bases lay outside the gene matches. The CDR3 protein is CASSDDGTSAEQFF. The CDR3 DNA follows: TGTGCCAGCAGTGATGACGGGACTAGCGCTGAGCAGTTCTTC.